This T cell receptor (beta chain) was recovered during a study of T cell repertoires in cytomegalovirus infection. Study in general: CMV infection together with matching HLA type was indicated by public TCR beta signatures.

V shed 1 base and J 9 bases; nucleotides not matched to a gene: 7. This CDR3 spans 17 amino acids. Via MiXCR, TCRdb re-called the reads, giving one row per CDR3 protein. The sample records approximately 320,000 distinct CDR3 sequences, 8% to 9.5% being singletons. This clonotype has a count of ten or more. Its target is not known. Study-wide results and limits: Cumulative public TCR beta family frequency identified CMV carriers with the relevant HLA. The ex vivo response was dominated by HLA-C-restricted CMV-specific TCR beta clonotypes.

This clonotype was obtained from a human donor in good health (CMV status not recorded). Some clones in this sample may be carry-over from other donors' samples. What was sequenced was PBMCs. This chain connects TRBV12-3 or TRBV12-4 to TRBJ2-1; 15 nucleotides agree with TRBD2. The DNA for the CDR3 is TGTGCCAGCAGTTTAGGCGGGACTAGCGGGAGGATCCCTGAGCAGTTCTTC. Its protein product is CASSLGGTSGRIPEQFF.